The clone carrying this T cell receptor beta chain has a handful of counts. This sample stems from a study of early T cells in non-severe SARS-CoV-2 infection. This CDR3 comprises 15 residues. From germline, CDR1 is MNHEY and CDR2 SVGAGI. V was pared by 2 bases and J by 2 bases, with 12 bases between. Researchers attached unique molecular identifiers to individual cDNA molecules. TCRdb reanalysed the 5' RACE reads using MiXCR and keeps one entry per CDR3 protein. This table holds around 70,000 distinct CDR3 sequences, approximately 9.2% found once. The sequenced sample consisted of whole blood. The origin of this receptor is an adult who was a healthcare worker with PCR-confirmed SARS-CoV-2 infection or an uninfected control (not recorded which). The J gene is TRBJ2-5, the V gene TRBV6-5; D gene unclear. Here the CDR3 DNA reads TGTGCCAGCAGTTACAGGTACGGCCAGCAAGAGACCCAGTACTTC. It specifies CASSYRYGQQETQYF.